One and the same sample provided the 28 T cell receptor beta chains below, sequenced in a study of T cell responses to AZD1222 COVID-19 vaccine. Sequenced by immunoSEQ multiplex PCR; TCRdb stores in-frame clones only, minus some. The sample shows 100,000 to 150,000 clones, about 90% of them seen only once. The sample was peripheral blood, taken on day 0 of AZD1222 vaccination. The receptors shown here come from an adult in good health.

The chain joins TRBV5-1 to TRBJ1-1, with unresolved D. This CDR3 is built from 15 residues. With 4 bases removed from V and 3 bases from J, the gap between germline ends came to 16 bases. Germline CDR1 reads SGHRS; CDR2 reads YFSETQ. The CDR3 sequence is CASSDPRGADTEAFF. The CDR3 nucleotides read TGCGCCAGCAGCGACCCGCGGGGAGCGGACACTGAAGCTTTCTTT.

The chain joins TRBV27 to TRBJ1-4; 8 bases map to TRBD1. J was trimmed by 1 base and V by 3 bases; bases with no gene match: 7. The CDR3 extends over 17 amino acids. Germline-derived CDR1 and CDR2 are MNHEY and SMNVEV (reference sequence). The CDR3 region is CASSFFQGTGTNEKLFF. CDR3 DNA sequence: TGTGCCAGCAGTTTCTTCCAGGGGACAGGAACTAATGAAAAACTGTTTTTT.

The chain combines TRBV30 with TRBJ1-2; TRBD1 might be the D (5 bases). Germline V CDR1 and CDR2: GTSNPN, SVGIG (reference sequence). Trimming stripped 5 bases from V and 8 bases from J, with 15 bases between. CDR3 size: 12 residues. CDR3 in amino acids: CAWLGAEDGYTF. In DNA form, the CDR3 reads TGTGCCTGGCTAGGGGCCGAGGACGGCTACACCTTC.

The chain has TRBV4-3 and TRBJ2-1, with 13 bases lining up with TRBD2. The V gene end was trimmed by 3 bases and the J gene end by 4 bases; junction bases not matched to a gene: 3. The CDR3 is made up of 16 amino acids. Germline CDR1 and CDR2: LGHNA and YSLEER. CDR3 in DNA: TGCGCCAGCAGCCAGCAACTAGCGGGAGGGTACAATGAGCAGTTCTTC. It encodes CASSQQLAGGYNEQFF.

This clone has a single count. The chain couples TRBV5-1 to TRBJ1-5; D ambiguous. The V gene lost 4 bases and the J gene lost 3 bases, with 11 bases spanning the gap. This CDR3 is 14 amino acids long. Germline values: CDR1 SGHRS, CDR2 YFSETQ. CDR3 region: CASSAVPDNQPQHF. CDR3 bases: TGCGCCAGCAGCGCGGTCCCGGACAATCAGCCCCAGCATTTT. The entire variable domain, with the rest obtained from reference TRBV5-1 and TRBJ1-5, is as follows: KAGVTQTPRYLIKTRGQQVTLSCSPISGHRSVSWYQQTPGQGLQFLFEYFSETQRNKGNFPGRFSGRQFSNSRSEMNVSTLELGDSALYLCASSAVPDNQPQHFGDGTRLSIL.

The genes are TRBV27 and TRBJ1-5, with D maybe TRBD1 (5 bases). The V end was cut by 6 bases, the J end by 1 base, with 10 bases between. The CDR3 sequence is 14 residues long. CDR1 is MNHEY, CDR2 SMNVEV, per germline (reference sequence). The CDR3: CASRIRDSNQPQHF. CDR3 DNA: TGTGCCAGCAGGATCCGGGACAGCAATCAGCCCCAGCATTTT.

This clone was detected only once. The rearrangement links TRBV19 to TRBJ2-3; 8 nucleotides align to TRBD2. This CDR3 has 13 residues. Germline V lookup: CDR1 LNHDA, CDR2 SQIVND (reference sequence). V lost 3 bases, J lost 4 bases, and 0 bases stayed unmatched. CDR3 coding DNA: TGTGCCAGTAGTATGCGGGGGGCAGATACGCAGTATTTT. Protein: CASSMRGADTQYF.

The chain uses TRBV7-8 and TRBJ2-3; D assignment may be TRBD1 or TRBD2 (5 bases each). CDR1 and CDR2 from the germline V gene are SGHVS and FQNEAQ. The CDR3 is made up of 18 amino acids. The V gene lost 4 bases and the J gene lost 0 bases, with 20 bases spanning the gap. The CDR3 DNA is TGTGCCAGCAGCTCGGGGTATTCAGGGAAGACCAGCACAGATACGCAGTATTTT. Its protein product is CASSSGYSGKTSTDTQYF. The variable domain in full, with the rest retrieved from reference TRBV7-8 and TRBJ2-3, is GAGVSQSPRYKVAKRGQDVALRCDPISGHVSLFWYQQALGQGPEFLTYFQNEAQLDKSGLPSDRFFAERPEGSVSTLKIQRTQQEDSAVYLCASSSGYSGKTSTDTQYFGPGTRLTVL.

CDR3 nucleotide sequence: TGTGCCAGCAACCCTAGCGGGAGCCCCAATGAGCAGTTCTTC. This translates into CASNPSGSPNEQFF. The V call is TRBV9, the J call TRBJ2-1, with 10 bases aligning to TRBD2. CDR3 length: 14 amino acids. Unmatched junction bases numbered 6, after V lost 6 bases and J lost 6 bases. The germline V gene has CDR1 SGDLS and CDR2 YYNGEE.

The chain carries TRBV6-2 or TRBV6-3 and TRBJ2-1; D possibly corresponds to TRBD2 (5 bases). V was pared by 5 bases and J by 5 bases, with 13 bases between. Per germline, CDR1 MNHEY and CDR2 SVGEGT. This CDR3 comprises 14 residues. CDR3 sequence: CASSNGPADNEQFF. DNA of the CDR3: TGTGCCAGCAGTAACGGACCAGCGGACAATGAGCAGTTCTTC.

This chain connects TRBV5-1 to TRBJ1-1; D uncertain. The V end lost 3 bases, the J end lost 1 base, and 10 bases lay between the germline ends. The CDR3 loop spans 14 amino acids. Germline CDR1 is SGHRS and CDR2 is YFSETQ. This CDR3 reads CASSYEGANTEAFF. The CDR3 nucleotides are TGCGCCAGCAGCTATGAGGGAGCGAACACTGAAGCTTTCTTT.

This chain connects TRBV7-9 to TRBJ2-7; 7 bases align to TRBD1. Germline assignment: CDR1 SEHNR and CDR2 FQNEAQ (reference sequence). The length of the CDR3 is 12 residues. V was pared by 5 bases and J by 5 bases, with 3 bases of the junction left unmatched. The CDR3 spells CASSLTGDEQYF. The DNA of the CDR3 is TGTGCCAGCAGCCTTACAGGGGACGAGCAGTACTTC. The full variable domain, rest sourced from reference TRBV7-9 and TRBJ2-7, is DTGVSQNPRHKITKRGQNVTFRCDPISEHNRLYWYRQTLGQGPEFLTYFQNEAQLEKSRLLSDRFSAERPKGSFSTLEIQRTEQGDSAMYLCASSLTGDEQYFGPGTRLTVT.

V gene TRBV5-1 combines with J gene TRBJ2-7; 7 nucleotides align to TRBD2. Germline CDR1 and CDR2: SGHRS and YFSETQ. Losses at the gene ends were 1 base for V and 3 bases for J; bases not matched to a gene: 7. CDR3 length equals 15 residues. The CDR3, as DNA: TGCGCCAGCAGCTTGTCTGTGGGAGGGAACTACGAGCAGTACTTC. It codes for CASSLSVGGNYEQYF. The whole variable domain, filled in from reference TRBV5-1 and TRBJ2-7, reads KAGVTQTPRYLIKTRGQQVTLSCSPISGHRSVSWYQQTPGQGLQFLFEYFSETQRNKGNFPGRFSGRQFSNSRSEMNVSTLELGDSALYLCASSLSVGGNYEQYFGPGTRLTVT.

The V and J genes are TRBV6-6 and TRBJ2-2, with a tentative D call TRBD2 (6 bases). This CDR3 has 14 amino acids. Germline CDR1 is MNHNY and CDR2 is SVGAGI (reference sequence). V was trimmed by 3 bases and J by 7 bases, leaving 12 bases between them. The CDR3 sequence is CASSYWVEGGELFF. The CDR3 nucleotides read TGTGCCAGCAGTTATTGGGTGGAGGGCGGGGAGCTGTTTTTT.

V is TRBV5-1 and J is TRBJ2-2; 7 nucleotides line up with TRBD2. The V gene's germline CDR1 is SGHRS and CDR2 YFSETQ. The CDR3 runs 16 residues. V gave up 1 base and J gave up 4 bases; unmatched junction bases: 7. The DNA for the CDR3 is TGCGCCAGCAGCTTGCTCACGGGGGGTTTCACCGGGGAGCTGTTTTTT. Translation gives CASSLLTGGFTGELFF.

The CDR3, as DNA: TGTGCCAGTAGGCGGGACAGCAGCTCCTATAATTCACCCCTCCACTTT. Amino acid sequence: CASRRDSSSYNSPLHF. The J gene is TRBJ1-6, the V gene TRBV19; 7 nucleotides agree with TRBD1. Germline CDR1 LNHDA, CDR2 SQIVND (reference sequence). With 6 bases clipped from V and 0 bases from J, the junction kept 5 bases outside the gene matches. This CDR3 comprises 16 residues.

The DNA for the CDR3 is TGTGCCAGCAGCGTAGGTGGGAGGGAGACCCAGTACTTC. Its protein is CASSVGGRETQYF. The V gene is TRBV9, the J gene TRBJ2-5; weak D call: TRBD2 (6 bases). The V end lost 0 bases, the J end lost 5 bases, and 8 bases lay between the germline ends. From germline, CDR1 is SGDLS and CDR2 YYNGEE. This CDR3 region has 13 residues.

The genes are TRBV4-3 and TRBJ1-1, with D possibly matching TRBD1 (6 bases). Trimming removed 0 bases from V and 4 bases from J, with 9 bases in between. This CDR3 contains 14 residues. CDR1 LGHNA and CDR2 YSLEER come from the germline V gene. CDR3 protein: CASSQEVQGTEAFF. CDR3 nucleotides: TGCGCCAGCAGCCAAGAGGTACAGGGCACTGAAGCTTTCTTT.

Here the CDR3 DNA reads TGTGCCAGCAGCCAAGGCCGGACAGGGGGCACTAATGAAAAACTGTTTTTT. It specifies CASSQGRTGGTNEKLFF. This sequence joins TRBV14 and TRBJ1-4, with TRBD1 matching 11 bases. The CDR3 is 17 residues long. The J segment lost 2 bases and the V segment lost 1 base, leaving 3 bases of the junction unmatched. Germline CDR1 reads SGHDN; CDR2 reads FVKESK.

The chain combines TRBV7-2 with TRBJ2-2; 13 bases match TRBD2. From germline, CDR1 is SGHTA and CDR2 FQGNSA. The V gene end was trimmed by 5 bases and the J gene end by 1 base; junction bases not matched to a gene: 7. There are 18 residues in the CDR3. The CDR3 sequence is CASSPGLAGAWNTGELFF. In DNA form, the CDR3 reads TGTGCCAGCAGCCCCGGACTAGCGGGAGCGTGGAACACCGGGGAGCTGTTTTTT.

This sequence joins TRBV9 and TRBJ2-1; TRBD2 matches at 9 bases. Germline V lookup: CDR1 SGDLS, CDR2 YYNGEE. This CDR3 is 16 amino acids long. The V segment lost 0 bases and the J segment 8 bases; nucleotides outside the gene matches: 9. CDR3 nucleotides: TGTGCCAGCAGCGTAGTGGGCGGGGGGGCCTCCCATGAGCAGTTCTTC. Its translation: CASSVVGGGASHEQFF.

This clone was seen a single time. V and J are TRBV27 and TRBJ1-4; 10 bases fit TRBD1. This CDR3 has 14 residues. The J segment lost 8 bases and the V segment lost 5 bases, leaving 5 bases of the junction unmatched. The germline gives CDR1 MNHEY, CDR2 SMNVEV (reference sequence). This chain's CDR3 is CASSRQGAREKLFF. CDR3 nucleotides: TGTGCCAGCAGTCGACAGGGGGCGAGGGAAAAACTGTTTTTT.

The rearrangement links TRBV15 to TRBJ2-7; 11 bases fit TRBD2. The CDR3 is 15 residues long. Trimming at V came to 4 bases and at J to 6 bases, leaving 8 bases not matched to a gene. Germline CDR1 LNHNV, CDR2 YYDKDF (reference sequence). The CDR3 is CATSTATSGRREQYF. As DNA, the CDR3 is TGTGCCACCAGCACGGCAACTAGCGGGAGACGCGAGCAGTACTTC. Combining the CDR3 with reference TRBV15 and TRBJ2-7 gives the whole variable domain DAMVIQNPRYQVTQFGKPVTLSCSQTLNHNVMYWYQQKSSQAPKLLFHYYDKDFNNEADTPDNFQSRRPNTSFCFLDIRSPGLGDTAMYLCATSTATSGRREQYFGPGTRLTVT.

The chain joins TRBV7-2 to TRBJ1-2; D is unresolved. Germline V gene lookup returns CDR1 SGHTA and CDR2 FQGNSA. The CDR3 sequence is 14 residues long. The V end lost 6 bases, the J end lost 4 bases, and 15 bases lay between the germline ends. CDR3 loop: CASRKGASGYGYTF. CDR3 in DNA: TGTGCCAGCAGAAAAGGTGCGTCAGGCTATGGCTACACCTTC.

This clone was counted once. The V call is TRBV27, the J call TRBJ1-2; 8 bases align to TRBD1. The CDR3 length is 15 residues. CDR1 MNHEY and CDR2 SMNVEV come from the germline V gene (reference sequence). V lost 1 base to trimming and J lost 7 bases; unmatched junction nucleotides: 8. The CDR3 nucleotides read TGTGCCAGCAGTTTATTTGGCAGGGGGCTTGGTGGCTACACCTTC. Protein: CASSLFGRGLGGYTF.

The V gene is TRBV6-5, the J gene TRBJ1-2; D not certain. Germline assignment: CDR1 MNHEY and CDR2 SVGAGI. The V end lost 11 bases, the J end lost 3 bases, and 13 bases lay between the germline ends. CDR3 length: 12 residues. The CDR3 region is CAGLTRDYGYTF. CDR3 in DNA: TGTGCCGGGTTGACGAGGGACTATGGCTACACCTTC.

This clone came up a few times. J is TRBJ2-7 and V is TRBV7-8; tentatively, D is TRBD1 or TRBD2 (5 bases each). CDR1 and CDR2 (germline): SGHVS, FQNEAQ. The V end lost 1 base, the J end lost 2 bases, and 15 bases lay between the germline ends. CDR3 length: 16 residues. The CDR3 DNA reads TGTGCCAGCAGCTTAGGCGCCGTGGGGGTCCCCTACGAGCAGTACTTC. Translated, it gives CASSLGAVGVPYEQYF.

The CDR3 here is CASSRKNRDGVEQYF. CDR3 DNA sequence: TGTGCCAGCTCCCGTAAGAACAGGGATGGGGTCGAGCAGTACTTC. The chain joins TRBV18 to TRBJ2-7; the D gene is possibly TRBD1 (6 bases). Germline V lookup: CDR1 KGHSH, CDR2 LQKENI. V was shortened by 6 bases and J by 6 bases, with 21 bases between the two germline ends. The length of the CDR3 is 15 residues.